A single T cell receptor beta chain is shown here with its context. What it recognizes is unknown. V gave up 0 bases and J gave up 5 bases, with 8 bases separating them. Looked up from germline, CDR1 is MNHEY and CDR2 is SVGAGI. This CDR3 spans 15 amino acids. The assay was immunoSEQ multiplex PCR, and TCRdb's table has in-frame clones only and misses some. The sample shows about 200,000 clones, 75% to 85% of them seen only once. This record belongs to a study of cytotoxic CD8 clonotypes in ibrutinib-treated CLL. Overall study results and limits: Sustained-remission and progressing patients were not sampled at matched times. Treatment saw public clonotypes, which were uncommon, either contract or stay stable. Elevated clonality accompanied ibrutinib response, with a return toward baseline values at progression.

This specimen consisted of PBMCs, obtained after 12 months of ibrutinib treatment. This receptor was taken from a human donor with chronic lymphocytic leukemia. The chain couples TRBV6-5 to TRBJ2-6, with D tentatively TRBD1 or TRBD2 (6 bases each). Here the CDR3 DNA reads TGTGCCAGCAGTTACTCGGGGGGCTGGGCCAACGTCCTGACTTTC. Protein product: CASSYSGGWANVLTF.